Listed here is a single TCR beta chain. Its antigen is as yet unknown. The data belong to a study of cytomegalovirus exposure and HLA in healthy donors. Study-level findings and limits: Earlier results showed most TCR beta V segments being productive about 90% or about 30% of the time. Sequences of the TCR beta chain were said to predict the HLA-A and HLA-B alleles of most subjects accurately.

Germline CDR1 and CDR2: LNHDA and SQIVND (reference sequence). CDR3 size: 15 residues. The ends were cut back, 1 base at V and 7 bases at J, with 14 bases in the middle. PCR used 60 Vbeta primers and 13 Jbeta primers. Sequenced by immunoSEQ multiplex PCR; TCRdb stores in-frame clones only, minus some. Recorded for this sample: some 89,000 clones. The V gene is TRBV19, the J gene TRBJ1-5; D uncertain. The sequenced sample was PBMCs. The receptor's source is a woman in her twenties or thirties in good health and CMV-seronegative. CDR3 in DNA: TGTGCCAGTAGTATAGCCACCGGGGTTAGCCAGCCCCAGCATTTT. This sequence encodes CASSIATGVSQPQHF.